This TCR beta chain was recovered during a study of blood T cells in healthy people across ages. The CDR3 is 12 amino acids. With V trimmed by 0 bases and J by 10 bases, 0 bases remained unmatched. The study, taken as a whole, reports: Naive and antigen-experienced cells were not separated, limiting conclusive comparison. Per million T cells, the diversity of TCR beta decreased roughly linearly as age advanced.

Per sample, at least 5 micrograms of total RNA were extracted. This clonotype was recorded many times. Its matching antigen is unknown. Sample-barcoded 5' priming and a J-beta primer mix drove a second PCR of roughly 7 to 11 cycles. Tags on each cDNA molecule came from a template-switch adaptor with 12 random nucleotides. From the 5' RACE reads, TCRdb called clonotypes with MiXCR, one entry per CDR3 protein. In the table there are around 1.5 million distinct CDR3 sequences, around 36% of which are singletons. Source material: blood. This chain connects TRBV12-3 or TRBV12-4 to TRBJ2-1; 7 bases align to TRBD2. This receptor was identified in a woman younger than 45 in good health. The CDR3, as DNA: TGTGCCAGCAGTTTAGCACTAGCGGAGCAGTTCTTC. It translates to CASSLALAEQFF.